This T cell receptor beta chain was identified during a study of shared clonotypes between healthy human individuals. Turning to the study itself: CD8 memory received one plate per donor, CD8 naive two, CD4 memory three and CD4 naive three. Regarding the study as a whole: A handful of donors held around 5% of naive CD4 clonotypes in common. The diversity represented, both genetic and in exposure history, was limited by few donors.

Repertoires were generated with immunoSEQ multiplex PCR, while TCRdb's copy carries only in-frame clones and drops some. The sample holds some 580,000 clones, approximately 97% seen once. The study enrolled healthy HIV-negative adults without recent acute infections or vaccinations as donors. The V gene end was trimmed by 1 base and the J gene end by 5 bases; junction bases not matched to a gene: 3. Per germline, CDR1 KGHSH and CDR2 LQKENI. CDR3 size: 15 residues. On this clone itself: The antigen is undetermined.

The V gene is TRBV18, the J gene TRBJ2-7; TRBD2 agrees at 12 bases. This sequence was found in a woman aged 25 to 39 in good health. The sequencing input was naive CD4+ T cells sorted from blood. Documented subset: CD45RA+ positively selected. Here the CDR3 reads CASSPRLAGEDEQYF. The CDR3 DNA follows: TGTGCCAGCTCACCACGACTAGCGGGAGAGGACGAGCAGTACTTC.